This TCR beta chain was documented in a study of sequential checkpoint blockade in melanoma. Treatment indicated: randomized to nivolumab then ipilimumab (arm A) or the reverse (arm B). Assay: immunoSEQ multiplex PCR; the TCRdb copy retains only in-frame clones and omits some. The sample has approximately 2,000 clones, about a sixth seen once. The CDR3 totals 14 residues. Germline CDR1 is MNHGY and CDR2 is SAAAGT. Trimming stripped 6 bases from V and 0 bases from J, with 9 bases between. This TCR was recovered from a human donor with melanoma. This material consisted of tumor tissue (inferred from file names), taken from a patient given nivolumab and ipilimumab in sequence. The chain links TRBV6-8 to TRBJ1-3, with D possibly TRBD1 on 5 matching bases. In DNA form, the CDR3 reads TGTGCCAGCAGCTCAGGGTTCTCTGGAAACACCATATATTTT. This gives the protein CASSSGFSGNTIYF.